Following are 24 T cell receptor beta chains from one sample sequenced in a study of OX40 agonist ivuxolimab in advanced cancers. Measured with immunoSEQ multiplex PCR; TCRdb has only the in-frame clones, and not every one. Among about 100,000 clones, about 91% were seen once, and the ten largest hold about 0.67%. The sequences come from CD4+ or CD8+ T cells sorted from blood, collected in a trial of the OX40 agonist ivuxolimab. The receptors originated from an adult with an advanced solid tumor such as melanoma, head and neck, liver or kidney cancer.

This chain joins TRBV7-9 and TRBJ2-3, with 11 bases identical to TRBD1. The germline V gene has CDR1 SEHNR and CDR2 FQNEAQ (reference sequence). This CDR3 has 14 residues. Losses at the gene ends were 5 bases for V and 6 bases for J; bases not matched to a gene: 4. This CDR3 is CASSPGQGEDTQYF. CDR3 nucleotide sequence: TGTGCCAGCAGCCCGGGACAGGGGGAGGATACGCAGTATTTT.

V and J are TRBV6-5 and TRBJ2-3, with TRBD2 matching 8 bases. Germline V CDR1 and CDR2: MNHEY, SVGAGI. This CDR3 spans 15 amino acids. V was pared by 6 bases and J by 1 base, with 6 bases of the junction left unmatched. CDR3 DNA: TGTGCCAGCAGGATAGCGGGAACTGGCACAGATACGCAGTATTTT. This translates into CASRIAGTGTDTQYF.

The chain couples TRBV19 to TRBJ2-3; D is perhaps TRBD1 (5 bases). V gave up 6 bases and J gave up 1 base, with 8 bases separating them. The CDR3 length is 13 residues. Germline CDR1 is LNHDA and CDR2 is SQIVND (reference sequence). DNA for the CDR3: TGTGCCAGTAGCGAGACAGGCACAGATACGCAGTATTTT. Protein sequence: CASSETGTDTQYF.

V and J are TRBV19 and TRBJ1-2; D perhaps matches TRBD1 (5 bases). The CDR3 consists of 12 residues. Between the trimmed V and J ends, which lost 8 bases and 3 bases, there was a span of 10 bases. Germline loops: CDR1 LNHDA, CDR2 SQIVND (reference sequence). The CDR3 spells CASGGGDYGYTF. The CDR3 coding sequence is TGTGCCAGTGGCGGGGGGGACTATGGCTACACCTTC.

V is TRBV5-4 and J is TRBJ1-2; D ambiguous. CDR3 length: 12 amino acids. V was clipped by 5 bases and J by 8 bases, with 13 bases between them. Germline CDR1 SGHNT, CDR2 YYREEE (reference sequence). CDR3 residues: CASSSRSFGYTF. For the CDR3, the DNA is TGTGCCAGCAGTTCCCGCAGTTTCGGCTACACCTTC. The full variable domain, completed using reference TRBV5-4 and TRBJ1-2, is ETGVTQSPTHLIKTRGQQVTLRCSSQSGHNTVSWYQQALGQGPQFIFQYYREEENGRGNFPPRFSGLQFPNYSSELNVNALELDDSALYLCASSSRSFGYTFGSGTRLTVV.

J is TRBJ1-2 and V is TRBV15; tentative D call: TRBD1 (5 bases). The CDR3 is made up of 13 amino acids. CDR1 and CDR2 (germline): LNHNV, YYDKDF (reference sequence). With 5 bases removed from V and 4 bases from J, the gap between germline ends came to 11 bases. The CDR3 sequence: CATSRDGTYGYTF. In nucleotides, the CDR3 is TGTGCCACCAGCCGGGACGGAACCTATGGCTACACCTTC.

The rearrangement uses TRBV2 and TRBJ2-3, with 12 bases fitting TRBD2. V was clipped by 10 bases and J by 4 bases; unmatched bases: 15. Germline V gene sequence: CDR1 SNHLY, CDR2 FYNNEI. The CDR3 sequence is 17 residues long. CDR3 in amino acids: CATRRASGGAGADTQYF. The CDR3 coding sequence is TGTGCCACCCGCCGGGCTAGCGGGGGGGCCGGGGCAGATACGCAGTATTTT.

The CDR3 here is CASGPPGNTIYF. In DNA form, the CDR3 reads TGTGCTAGTGGCCCCCCTGGAAACACCATATATTTT. The rearrangement links TRBV12-5 to TRBJ1-3; no clear D. V gave up 6 bases and J gave up 2 bases, with 5 bases separating them. The CDR3 has 12 amino acids. Per germline, CDR1 LGHNT and CDR2 FRNRAP.

The genes are TRBV6-5 and TRBJ1-1; TRBD1 matches at 7 bases. The CDR3 is made up of 13 amino acids. J was trimmed by 2 bases and V by 6 bases; bases with no gene match: 3. The germline V gene encodes CDR1 MNHEY and CDR2 SVGAGI. CDR3 sequence reads: CASRRQGNTEAFF. CDR3 nucleotides: TGTGCCAGCAGAAGACAGGGAAACACTGAAGCTTTCTTT.

The chain recombines TRBV5-8 with TRBJ2-7; 8 positions agree with TRBD1. V dropped 2 bases and J dropped 2; count of bases not matched to a gene: 3. This CDR3 has 14 residues. Germline loops: CDR1 SGHTS, CDR2 YDEGEE. CDR3 residues: CASSLQGGPYEQYF. As DNA, the CDR3 is TGTGCCAGCAGCTTACAGGGGGGACCCTACGAGCAGTACTTC. The full variable domain, in which reference TRBV5-8 and TRBJ2-7 provide the parts outside the CDR3, is EAGVTQSPTHLIKTRGQQATLRCSPISGHTSVYWYQQALGLGLQFLLWYDEGEERNRGNFPPRFSGRQFPNYSSELNVNALELEDSALYLCASSLQGGPYEQYFGPGTRLTVT.

The V and J genes are TRBV6-6 and TRBJ2-6; D is ambiguous. The V end lost 6 bases, the J end lost 2 bases, and 11 bases lay between the germline ends. Germline V lookup: CDR1 MNHNY, CDR2 SVGAGI (reference sequence). The CDR3 extends over 15 amino acids. CDR3 residues: CASRTTDTGANVLTF. CDR3 nucleotides: TGTGCCAGCAGGACAACAGACACTGGGGCCAACGTCCTGACTTTC.

This clone was observed a single time. Germline and junction disagree at one end, which may indicate a read error. This chain links TRBV7-7 with TRBJ2-5; D assignment may be TRBD1 or TRBD2 (5 bases each). CDR3 size: 13 residues. In germline, CDR1 is SSHAT, CDR2 FNYEAQ (reference sequence). CDR3 loop: CASSGTLQETQYF. DNA for the CDR3: TGTGCTAGCAGTGGGACGTTACAAGAGACCCAGTACTTC.

The genes are TRBV7-2 and TRBJ1-5, with D unclear. In germline, CDR1 is SGHTA, CDR2 FQGNSA. This CDR3 is 13 amino acids long. Trimming cost V 4 bases and J 7 bases, with 11 bases left between them. CDR3 bases: TGTGCCAGCAGCTCTCACATGGGCCAGCCCCAGCATTTT. Translating it yields CASSSHMGQPQHF.

The rearrangement uses TRBV27 and TRBJ2-7; perhaps TRBD1 as D (5 bases). Germline CDR1 reads MNHEY; CDR2 reads SMNVEV (reference sequence). The CDR3 spans 13 residues. Deletions cut 2 bases from V and 4 bases from J, with 9 bases between. CDR3 in amino acids: CASSLIGAYEQYF. The CDR3 DNA follows: TGTGCCAGCAGTTTAATAGGGGCTTACGAGCAGTACTTC.

This chain uses TRBV6-5 with TRBJ2-7; 8 bases align to TRBD1. Germline CDR1 is MNHEY and CDR2 is SVGAGI. The CDR3 consists of 15 residues. J was trimmed by 0 bases and V by 6 bases; bases with no gene match: 7. The CDR3 loop reads CASSRDRGLSYEQYF. The DNA of the CDR3 is TGTGCCAGCAGCCGAGACAGGGGCCTCTCCTACGAGCAGTACTTC.

V usage is TRBV30 and J usage is TRBJ1-1; 7 bases are shared with TRBD1. J lost 3 bases, V lost 5 bases, and 12 bases had no gene match. Germline CDR1 GTSNPN, CDR2 SVGIG (reference sequence). The CDR3 covers 15 residues. CDR3 sequence (DNA): TGTGCCTGGGCCGACAGGGCGAACTATTACACTGAAGCTTTCTTT. Translating gives CAWADRANYYTEAFF.

V and J are TRBV6-5 and TRBJ2-7; TRBD1 agrees at 9 bases. The CDR3 spans 15 residues. V gave up 0 bases and J gave up 6 bases; unmatched junction bases: 6. CDR1 and CDR2 from the germline V gene are MNHEY and SVGAGI. The CDR3 spells CASSYSGQGLGEQYF. For the CDR3, the DNA is TGTGCCAGCAGTTACTCGGGACAGGGCTTGGGCGAGCAGTACTTC.

CDR3 DNA sequence: TGCGCCAGCAGCCTCGGACAGGGGAGTCAGCCCCAGCATTTT. As protein: CASSLGQGSQPQHF. The chain has TRBV5-1 and TRBJ1-5, with TRBD1 identical over 9 bases. The ends lost 4 bases at V and 6 bases at J; junction bases unmatched: 5. The CDR3 is 14 residues long. Germline V gene data show CDR1 as SGHRS and CDR2 as YFSETQ.

This clone was recorded a few times. The chain uses TRBV11-3 and TRBJ1-2; 7 nucleotides match TRBD1. This CDR3 region has 14 residues. Germline CDR1 SGHNT, CDR2 YENEEA. The V gene end was trimmed by 1 base and the J gene end by 7 bases; junction bases not matched to a gene: 6. CDR3 nucleotides: TGTGCCAGCAGCTTAGGGGACAGTGTCCTTGGCTACACCTTC. Encoded protein: CASSLGDSVLGYTF.

The chain recombines TRBV7-2 with TRBJ2-2; 9 bases line up with TRBD2. Germline lookup yields CDR1 SGHTA and CDR2 FQGNSA. V trimming: 5 bases; J trimming: 6 bases; junction bases outside the gene matches: 10. This CDR3 spans 16 amino acids. DNA for the CDR3: TGTGCCAGCAGCAGAGAGGCGGGGGGGCTCCCCGGGGAGCTGTTTTTT. Translating it yields CASSREAGGLPGELFF.

This rearrangement joins TRBV6-1 to TRBJ2-2; 8 nucleotides agree with TRBD1. This CDR3 comprises 15 residues. CDR1 is MNHNS and CDR2 is SASEGT in the germline V gene. V shed 4 bases and J 5 bases; nucleotides not matched to a gene: 6. CDR3 coding DNA: TGTGCCAGCAGTGGAAGGACAGGGAGGACCGGGGAGCTGTTTTTT. Amino acids: CASSGRTGRTGELFF.

This clone appeared a single time. In nucleotides, the CDR3 is TGTGCCAGCAGCTTAGAAATTGTAGGGTCCGGTGGTGAGCAGTTCTTC. Residues: CASSLEIVGSGGEQFF. The J gene is TRBJ2-1, the V gene TRBV7-3; no reliable D call. CDR1 and CDR2 from the germline V gene are SGHTA and FQGTGA. The V end lost 2 bases, the J end lost 9 bases, and 20 bases lay between the germline ends. The CDR3 contains 16 residues.

The CDR3 bases are TGTGCCAGCAGGGAACCAGGGCAGCCCCAGCATTTT. Translating it yields CASREPGQPQHF. The J gene is TRBJ1-5, the V gene TRBV6-1, with D perhaps matching TRBD1 (5 bases). V lost 6 bases to trimming and J lost 7 bases, with 10 bases between them. Germline values: CDR1 MNHNS, CDR2 SASEGT. The length of the CDR3 is 12 residues.

The V call is TRBV10-1, the J call TRBJ2-1; D unresolved. V was trimmed by 3 bases and J by 5 bases, leaving 11 bases between them. Germline V CDR1 and CDR2: WNHNN, SYGVQD (reference sequence). CDR3 size: 14 residues. This CDR3 reads CASSDPGANNEQFF. As DNA, the CDR3 is TGCGCCAGCAGTGACCCGGGCGCAAACAATGAGCAGTTCTTC.